This T cell receptor beta chain was captured in a study of CD8+CD57+ T cells in acquired aplastic anemia. Study-level information: CD4+ and CD8+ cells, once sorted, gave DNA averaging approximately 3 ug.

The TCR beta profiling, which covered VDJ combination and CDR3 sequence, was carried out using genomic DNA as the template. TCRdb ran MiXCR on the reads and lists one entry per CDR3 protein. The table records just over 40,000 distinct CDR3 sequences, approximately 63% of them present only once. Sequencing involved patients with CD8+CD57+ cell expansion previously shown by flow cytometry. Every patient had severe acquired aplastic anemia. V lost 0 bases to trimming and J lost 1 base, with 9 bases between them. The CDR3 loop spans 15 amino acids. The V gene's germline CDR1 is LNHNV and CDR2 YYDKDF (reference sequence).

This clonotype originated in a human donor with aplastic anemia. The chain carries TRBV15 and TRBJ1-1; D remains ambiguous. Material: sorted CD4+, CD8+, or CD8+CD57+ T cells (not recorded which) from PBMCs. CDR3 sequence reads: CATSRDRTKNTEAFF. The CDR3 DNA follows: TGTGCCACCAGCAGAGACAGGACCAAGAACACTGAAGCTTTCTTT.